This T cell receptor beta chain was sequenced for a study of OX40 agonist ivuxolimab in advanced cancers. Repertoires were generated with immunoSEQ multiplex PCR, while TCRdb's copy carries only in-frame clones and drops some. This table holds 9,000 to 13,000 clones, roughly 80% found once. Study outcomes and limitations: Researchers report that CD8+ T cells had, on average, more expanded clones than CD4+. Some patients without response likewise showed low normalized clonal expansion. Relatively little clonal expansion, among the lowest observed, appeared in partial responders at 0.1-3.0 mg/kg.

The CDR3 runs to 14 residues. The germline V gene has CDR1 SQVTM and CDR2 ANQGSEA. The J segment lost 4 bases and the V segment lost 3 bases, leaving 7 bases of the junction unmatched. To note about this clone: The antigen is undetermined.

V is TRBV29-1 and J is TRBJ2-3, with 7 bases that match TRBD1. This specimen was CD4+ or CD8+ T cells sorted from blood, taken in a trial of the OX40 agonist ivuxolimab. The clonotype was recovered from an adult with an advanced solid tumor such as melanoma, head and neck, liver or kidney cancer. The chain's CDR3 is CSVDHDRVPDTQYF. Here the CDR3 DNA reads TGCAGCGTTGATCATGACAGGGTCCCAGATACGCAGTATTTT.